This TCR beta chain was recorded in a study of regulatory and conventional T cells in RAG deficiency. Of note for this clone: Its antigen is not identified.

Study results and limitations: In Omenn syndrome, Treg and Tconv repertoires overlapped >75%. Compared with controls, unique Treg TCR beta sequences dropped about 97-fold in Omenn syndrome and CID/AS.

CDR3 size: 12 residues. Germline loops: CDR1 LNHNV, CDR2 YYDKDF (reference sequence). Between the trimmed V and J ends, which lost 7 bases and 1 base, there was a span of 6 bases. Sequencing was performed with immunoSEQ multiplex PCR; in TCRdb, only in-frame clones are kept and a portion is missing. The sample records around 30,000 clones, around 90% being singletons. The same sample was also studied in work on regulatory T cells. That paper adds: Amplification used 52 TRBV primers and 13 TRBJ primers.

The TCR originated in a human donor in good health. This chain links TRBV15 with TRBJ2-3; the D gene is possibly TRBD1 (5 bases). The sequencing input was CD8+ T cells sorted from blood. The chain's CDR3 is CATTRGTDTQYF. CDR3 nucleotides: TGTGCCACCACCAGGGGCACAGATACGCAGTATTTT.